Shown below are 10 T cell receptor beta chains from a single sample sequenced in a study of STAT5B mutations in CD4+ large granular lymphocyte leukemia. Using immunoSEQ multiplex PCR, the repertoire was profiled, and TCRdb retains in-frame clones only, with some absent. This sample has approximately 35,000 clones, with 55% to 80% found just once. Specimen: CD4+ T cells from blood buffy coats. The source is a human donor in good health.

The chain employs TRBV19 and TRBJ1-6, with 9 bases fitting TRBD1. J was trimmed by 7 bases and V by 5 bases; bases with no gene match: 6. The CDR3 contains 15 residues. The germline V gene has CDR1 LNHDA and CDR2 SQIVND (reference sequence). The CDR3 sequence is CASSLQGADNSPLHF. Here the CDR3 DNA reads TGTGCCAGTAGTTTACAGGGGGCTGACAATTCACCCCTCCACTTT.

This clone showed up just a few times. The chain employs TRBV2 and TRBJ1-2; a possible D gene is TRBD1 (6 bases). Germline CDR1 is SNHLY and CDR2 is FYNNEI. The CDR3 runs 16 residues. Trimming took 4 bases from V and 0 from J, leaving 15 bases between them. The DNA for the CDR3 is TGTGCCAGCAGTGGGATCGGGACAAGAGCTAACTATGGCTACACCTTC. This sequence encodes CASSGIGTRANYGYTF.

Regarding this clone: An end of the junction does not agree with germline; a read error may underlie this. This chain links TRBV10-3 with TRBJ1-1; TRBD1 aligns across 7 bases. Germline CDR1 and CDR2: ENHRY and SYGVKD. The CDR3 is made up of 14 amino acids. CDR3 sequence: CATSSGQVGTEAFF. CDR3 nucleotide sequence: TGTGCCACCAGTTCCGGACAGGTGGGGACTGAAGCTTTCTTT.

Only a few counts were recorded for this clone. In DNA form, the CDR3 reads TGCGCCAGCAGCCAAGGGACAGGGGCAACTAATGAAAAACTGTTTTTT. Protein product: CASSQGTGATNEKLFF. The chain couples TRBV4-1 to TRBJ1-4; TRBD1 matches at 9 bases. There are 16 residues in the CDR3. Trimming at V came to 1 base and at J to 0 bases, leaving 0 bases not matched to a gene. The germline V gene encodes CDR1 MGHRA and CDR2 YSYEKL.

V gene TRBV9 combines with J gene TRBJ2-2, with D hard to call. From germline, CDR1 is SGDLS and CDR2 YYNGEE. This CDR3 has 14 residues. V lost 0 bases and J lost 1, with 4 bases in between. CDR3 loop: CASSVELNTGELFF. For the CDR3, the DNA is TGTGCCAGCAGCGTAGAGCTGAACACCGGGGAGCTGTTTTTT.

This chain connects TRBV5-1 to TRBJ2-2; D is uncertain. V was trimmed by 3 bases and J by 3 bases, leaving 9 bases between them. Germline CDR1 and CDR2: SGHRS and YFSETQ. This CDR3 contains 14 residues. The CDR3 is CASSSRLDTGELFF. CDR3 nucleotides: TGCGCCAGCAGCTCAAGGCTTGACACCGGGGAGCTGTTTTTT.

The rearrangement uses TRBV5-1 and TRBJ2-2, with D unclear. The CDR3 has 15 residues. Germline CDR1 reads SGHRS; CDR2 reads YFSETQ. V lost 0 bases and J 0 bases, leaving 6 bases between the germline ends. CDR3 residues: CASSLDLSNTGELFF. In nucleotides, the CDR3 is TGCGCCAGCAGCTTGGATCTCTCGAACACCGGGGAGCTGTTTTTT.

This chain connects TRBV7-9 to TRBJ1-2; no clear D. This CDR3 is 11 amino acids long. Germline V gene lookup returns CDR1 SEHNR and CDR2 FQNEAQ (reference sequence). Trimming left V 6 bases short and J 8 bases short, with 10 bases between. The CDR3 region has the DNA TGTGCCAGCAGTCTTACAGAGGGCTACACCTTC. Translation gives CASSLTEGYTF. Using reference TRBV7-9 and TRBJ1-2 for the parts outside the CDR3, the full variable domain is DTGVSQNPRHKITKRGQNVTFRCDPISEHNRLYWYRQTLGQGPEFLTYFQNEAQLEKSRLLSDRFSAERPKGSFSTLEIQRTEQGDSAMYLCASSLTEGYTFGSGTRLTVV.

J is TRBJ2-5 and V is TRBV25-1; 9 bases are shared with TRBD2. CDR1 and CDR2 (germline): MGHDK, SYGVNS. CDR3 length: 15 amino acids. Unmatched junction bases numbered 8, after V lost 4 bases and J lost 5 bases. The CDR3 DNA follows: TGTGCCAGCAGTGTTAGCGGGGGCCTCCGGGAGACCCAGTACTTC. Its protein is CASSVSGGLRETQYF.

This sequence joins TRBV4-3 and TRBJ1-2; weak D call: TRBD1 (6 bases). The CDR3 spans 14 residues. The ends were cut back, 3 bases at V and 6 bases at J, with 14 bases in the middle. Per germline, CDR1 LGHNA and CDR2 YSLEER. CDR3 region: CASSHAQGWDGYTF. CDR3 in DNA: TGCGCCAGCAGCCACGCACAGGGTTGGGATGGCTACACCTTC.